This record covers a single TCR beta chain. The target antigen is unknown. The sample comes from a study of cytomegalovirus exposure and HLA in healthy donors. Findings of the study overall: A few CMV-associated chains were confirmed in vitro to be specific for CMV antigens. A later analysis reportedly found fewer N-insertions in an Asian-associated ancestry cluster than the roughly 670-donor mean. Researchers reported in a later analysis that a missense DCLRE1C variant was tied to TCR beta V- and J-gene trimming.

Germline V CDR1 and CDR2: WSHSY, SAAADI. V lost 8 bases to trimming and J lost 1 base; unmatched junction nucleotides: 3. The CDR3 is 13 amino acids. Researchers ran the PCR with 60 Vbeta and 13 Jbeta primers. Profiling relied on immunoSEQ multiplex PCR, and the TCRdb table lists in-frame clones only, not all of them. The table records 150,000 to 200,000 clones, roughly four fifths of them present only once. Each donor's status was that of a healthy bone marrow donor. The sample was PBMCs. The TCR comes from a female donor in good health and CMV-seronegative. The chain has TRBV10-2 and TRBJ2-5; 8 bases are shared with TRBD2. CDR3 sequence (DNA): TGCGCCAGCCGGCGGGGGGCCCAAGAGACCCAGTACTTC. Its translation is CASRRGAQETQYF.